This TCR beta chain derives from a study of patients and donors after allogeneic stem cell transplantation. The CDR3 consists of 16 residues. The germline V gene has CDR1 KGHSH and CDR2 LQKENI. Trimming removed 3 bases from V and 4 bases from J, with 17 bases in between. MiXCR was run by TCRdb on the RT-PCR reads, yielding one entry per CDR3 protein. The table records hundreds of thousands of distinct CDR3 sequences, roughly 17% of them present only once. The chain has TRBV18 and TRBJ2-3; the D is unclear. This TCR was sampled from a human donor who was either an allogeneic HSCT recipient or a stem cell or donor lymphocyte infusion donor (not recorded which). It is not recorded whose cells these are; they may come from a transplant donor. Source material: blood, either unsorted or a sorted T cell fraction (not recorded which). CDR3: CASSPLPGLSADTQYF. The DNA for the CDR3 is TGTGCCAGCTCACCTTTGCCAGGTTTGAGTGCAGATACGCAGTATTTT.